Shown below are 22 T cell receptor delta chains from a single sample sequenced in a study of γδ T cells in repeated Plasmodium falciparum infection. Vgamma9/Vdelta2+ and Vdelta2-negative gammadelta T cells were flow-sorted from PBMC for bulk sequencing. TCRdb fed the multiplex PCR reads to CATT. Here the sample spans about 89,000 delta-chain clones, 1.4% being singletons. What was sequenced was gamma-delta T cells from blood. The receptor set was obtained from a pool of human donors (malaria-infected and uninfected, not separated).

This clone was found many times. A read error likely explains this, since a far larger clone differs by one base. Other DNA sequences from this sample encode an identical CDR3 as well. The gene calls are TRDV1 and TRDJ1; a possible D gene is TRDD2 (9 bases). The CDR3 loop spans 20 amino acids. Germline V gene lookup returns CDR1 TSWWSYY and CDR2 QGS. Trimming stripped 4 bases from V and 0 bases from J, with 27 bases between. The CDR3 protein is CALGVSFLPYWGEYTDKLIF. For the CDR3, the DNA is TGTGCTCTTGGGGTGTCCTTCCTACCGTACTGGGGGGAGTACACCGATAAACTCATCTTT.

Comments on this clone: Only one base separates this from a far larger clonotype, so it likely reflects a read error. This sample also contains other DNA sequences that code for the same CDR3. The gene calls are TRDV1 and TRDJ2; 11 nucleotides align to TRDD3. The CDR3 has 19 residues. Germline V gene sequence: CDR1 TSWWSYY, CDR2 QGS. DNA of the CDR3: TGTGCTCTCGGGGAAGTCTCTTACTGGGGGATAGGTTTGACAGCACAACTCTTCTTT. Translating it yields CALGEVSYWGIGLTAQLFF.

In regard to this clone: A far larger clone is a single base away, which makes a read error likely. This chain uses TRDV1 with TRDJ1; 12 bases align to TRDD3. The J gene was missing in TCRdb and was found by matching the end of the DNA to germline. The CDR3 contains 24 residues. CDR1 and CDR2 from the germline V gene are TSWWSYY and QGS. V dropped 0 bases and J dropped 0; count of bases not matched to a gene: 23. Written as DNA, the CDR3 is TGTGCTCTTGGGGAACTCTGTCCTACGGCTGGGGGATACGCTCTGAGGGAGTACACCGATAAACTCATCTTT. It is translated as CALGELCPTAGGYALREYTDKLIF.

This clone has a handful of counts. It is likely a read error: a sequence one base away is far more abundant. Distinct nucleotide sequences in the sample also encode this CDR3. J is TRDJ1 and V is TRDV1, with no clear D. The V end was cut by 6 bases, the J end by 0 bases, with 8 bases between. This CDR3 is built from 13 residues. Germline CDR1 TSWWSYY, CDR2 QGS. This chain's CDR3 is CALGTTHTDKLIF. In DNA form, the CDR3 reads TGTGCTCTTGGAACAACACACACCGATAAACTCATCTTT.

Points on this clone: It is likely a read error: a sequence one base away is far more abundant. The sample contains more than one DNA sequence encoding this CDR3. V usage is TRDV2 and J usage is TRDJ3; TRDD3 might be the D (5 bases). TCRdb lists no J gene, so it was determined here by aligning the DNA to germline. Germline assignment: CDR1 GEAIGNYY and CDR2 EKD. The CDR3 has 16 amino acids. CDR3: CACDTWGPWDTRQMFF. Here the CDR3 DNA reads TGTGCCTGTGACACCTGGGGTCCCTGGGACACCCGGCAGATGTTTTTC.

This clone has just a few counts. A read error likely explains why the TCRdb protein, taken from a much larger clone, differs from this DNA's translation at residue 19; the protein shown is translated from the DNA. The CDR3 nucleotides are TGTGCTCTTGGGGGGCACAGAGGTCCTACGCCCTGGGGAGAGTACACCGATAAACACATCTTT. Its protein is CALGGHRGPTPWGEYTDKHIF. The V gene is TRDV1, but the J gene lacks a call; the table calls TRDD3, which could not be checked here. The CDR3 is made up of 21 amino acids. Per the germline V gene, CDR1 is TSWWSYY and CDR2 is QGS.

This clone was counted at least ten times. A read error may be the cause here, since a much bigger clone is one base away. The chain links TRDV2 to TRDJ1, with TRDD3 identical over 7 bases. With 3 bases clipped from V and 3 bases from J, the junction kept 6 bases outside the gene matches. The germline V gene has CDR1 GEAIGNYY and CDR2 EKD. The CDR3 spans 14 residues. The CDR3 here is CACDGGCGSDKLIF. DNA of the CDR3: TGTGCCTGTGACGGGGGATGCGGGTCCGATAAACTCATCTTT.

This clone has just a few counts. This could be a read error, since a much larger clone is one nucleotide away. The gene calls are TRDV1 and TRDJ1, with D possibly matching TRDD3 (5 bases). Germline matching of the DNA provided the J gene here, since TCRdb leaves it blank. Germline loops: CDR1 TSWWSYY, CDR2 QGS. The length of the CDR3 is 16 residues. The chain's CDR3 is CALGALGAFYTDKLIF. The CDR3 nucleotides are TGTGCTCTGGGGGCTCTTGGAGCTTTTTACACCGATAAACTCATCTTT.

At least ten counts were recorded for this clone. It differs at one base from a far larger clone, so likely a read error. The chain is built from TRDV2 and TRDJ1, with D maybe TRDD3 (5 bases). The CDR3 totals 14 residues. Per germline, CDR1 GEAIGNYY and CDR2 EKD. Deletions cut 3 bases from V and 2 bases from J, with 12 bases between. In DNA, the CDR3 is TGTGCCTGTGACGCCCTGGGACAAACCGATAAACTCATCTTT. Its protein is CACDALGQTDKLIF.

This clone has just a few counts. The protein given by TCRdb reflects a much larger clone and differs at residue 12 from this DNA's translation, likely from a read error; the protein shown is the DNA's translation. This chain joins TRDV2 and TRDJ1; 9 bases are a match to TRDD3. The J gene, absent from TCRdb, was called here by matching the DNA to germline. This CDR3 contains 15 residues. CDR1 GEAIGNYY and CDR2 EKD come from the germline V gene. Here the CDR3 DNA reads TGTGCCTGTGACAAATACTGGGGGAGACACGATGAACTCATCTTT. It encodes CACDKYWGRHDELIF.

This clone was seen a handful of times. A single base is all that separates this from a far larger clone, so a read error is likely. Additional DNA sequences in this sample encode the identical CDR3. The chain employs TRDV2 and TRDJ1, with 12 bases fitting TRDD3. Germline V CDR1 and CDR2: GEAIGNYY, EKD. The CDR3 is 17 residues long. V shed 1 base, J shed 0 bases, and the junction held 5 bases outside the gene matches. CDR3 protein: CACDTLGDTEDTDKLIF. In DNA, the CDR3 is TGTGCCTGTGACACGCTGGGGGATACGGAAGACACCGATAAACTCATCTTT.

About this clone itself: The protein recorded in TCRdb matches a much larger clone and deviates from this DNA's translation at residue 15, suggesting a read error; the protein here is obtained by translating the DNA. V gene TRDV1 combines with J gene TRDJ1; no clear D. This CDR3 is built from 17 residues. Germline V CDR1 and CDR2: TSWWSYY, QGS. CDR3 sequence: CALGELDLQLYTDKPIF. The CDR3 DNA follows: TGTGCTCTTGGGGAACTAGACCTCCAGTTATACACCGATAAACCCATCTTT.

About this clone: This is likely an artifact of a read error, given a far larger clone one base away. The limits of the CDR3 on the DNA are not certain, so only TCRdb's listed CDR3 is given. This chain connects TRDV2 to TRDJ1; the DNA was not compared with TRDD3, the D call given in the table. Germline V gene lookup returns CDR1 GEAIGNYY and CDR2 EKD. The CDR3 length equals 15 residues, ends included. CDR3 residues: CACDLRLGTGGCFIF.

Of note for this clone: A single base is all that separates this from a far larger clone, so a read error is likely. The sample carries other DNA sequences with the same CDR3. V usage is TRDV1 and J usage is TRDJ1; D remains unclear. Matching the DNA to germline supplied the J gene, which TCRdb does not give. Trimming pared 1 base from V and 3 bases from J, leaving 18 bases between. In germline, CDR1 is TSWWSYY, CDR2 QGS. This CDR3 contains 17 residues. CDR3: CALGERWFTPRADKLIF. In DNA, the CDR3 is TGTGCTCTTGGGGAACGATGGTTTACCCCTCGGGCCGATAAACTCATCTTT.

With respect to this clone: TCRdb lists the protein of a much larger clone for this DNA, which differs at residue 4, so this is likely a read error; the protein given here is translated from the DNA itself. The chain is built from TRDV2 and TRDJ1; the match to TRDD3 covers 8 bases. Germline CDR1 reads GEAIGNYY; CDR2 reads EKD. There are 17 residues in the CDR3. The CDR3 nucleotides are TGTGCCTGTAACACTCTCCGCGCTAGTGGGGGATTCGACGGACTCATCTTT. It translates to CACNTLRASGGFDGLIF.

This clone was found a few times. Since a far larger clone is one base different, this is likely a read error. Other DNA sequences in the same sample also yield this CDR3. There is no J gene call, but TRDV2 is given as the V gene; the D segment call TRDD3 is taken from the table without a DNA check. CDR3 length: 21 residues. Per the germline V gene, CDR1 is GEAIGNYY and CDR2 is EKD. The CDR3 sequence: CACDTDNWGIRVLPITPPRIF. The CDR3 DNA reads TGTGCCTGTGACACCGACAACTGGGGGATACGCGTCTTACCAATCACGCCCCCTCGGATCTTT.

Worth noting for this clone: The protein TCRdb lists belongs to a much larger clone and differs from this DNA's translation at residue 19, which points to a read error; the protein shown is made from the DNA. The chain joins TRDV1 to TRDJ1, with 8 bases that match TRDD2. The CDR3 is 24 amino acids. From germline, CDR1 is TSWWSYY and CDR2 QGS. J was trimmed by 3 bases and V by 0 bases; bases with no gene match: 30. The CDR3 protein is CALGELVPKASYPWAEGGADKLIF. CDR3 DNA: TGTGCTCTTGGGGAACTAGTCCCTAAAGCTTCCTACCCATGGGCCGAGGGGGGCGCCGATAAACTCATCTTT.

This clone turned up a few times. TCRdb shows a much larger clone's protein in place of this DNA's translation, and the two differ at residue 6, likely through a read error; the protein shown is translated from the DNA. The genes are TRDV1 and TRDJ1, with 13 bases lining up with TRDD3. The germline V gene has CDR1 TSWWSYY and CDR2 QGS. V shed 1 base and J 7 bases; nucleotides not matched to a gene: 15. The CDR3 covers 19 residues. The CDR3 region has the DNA TGTGCTCTTGGGGAACGCTCTTCCTACTGGGGGATACGGTGGGCTAAACTCATCTTT. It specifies CALGERSSYWGIRWAKLIF.

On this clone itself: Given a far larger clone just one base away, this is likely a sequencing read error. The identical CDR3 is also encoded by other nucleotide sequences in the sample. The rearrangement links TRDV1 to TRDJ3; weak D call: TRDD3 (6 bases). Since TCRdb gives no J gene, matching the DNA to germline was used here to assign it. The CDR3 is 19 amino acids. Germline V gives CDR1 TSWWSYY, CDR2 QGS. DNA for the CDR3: TGCGCTCTTGGGAAGCCCTGGGGCCTCAGCTCCTGGGACACCCGACAGATGTTTTTC. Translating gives CALGKPWGLSSWDTRQMFF.

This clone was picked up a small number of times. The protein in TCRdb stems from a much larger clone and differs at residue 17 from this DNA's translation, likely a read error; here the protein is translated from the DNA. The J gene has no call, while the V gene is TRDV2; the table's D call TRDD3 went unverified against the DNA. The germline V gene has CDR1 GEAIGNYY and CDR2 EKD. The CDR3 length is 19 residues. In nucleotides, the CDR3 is TGTGCCTGTGACACCGCCTGGGGGATCAGCTCCTGGGACACCCGACAGGTGTTTTTC. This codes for CACDTAWGISSWDTRQVFF.

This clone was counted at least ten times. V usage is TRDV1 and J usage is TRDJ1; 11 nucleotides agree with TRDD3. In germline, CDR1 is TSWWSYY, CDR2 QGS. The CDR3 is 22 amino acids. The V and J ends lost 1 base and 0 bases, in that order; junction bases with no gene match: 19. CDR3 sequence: CALGEPLLLVLGDIAYTDKLIF. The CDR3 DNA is TGTGCTCTTGGGGAACCTCTCCTCCTGGTACTGGGGGATATAGCGTACACCGATAAACTCATCTTT.

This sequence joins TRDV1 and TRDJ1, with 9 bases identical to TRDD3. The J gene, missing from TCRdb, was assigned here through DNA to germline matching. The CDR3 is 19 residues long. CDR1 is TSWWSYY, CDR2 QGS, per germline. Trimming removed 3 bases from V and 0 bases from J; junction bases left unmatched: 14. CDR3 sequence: CALGDRSVGDSPHTDKLIF. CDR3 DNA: TGTGCTCTTGGGGACCGCTCGGTGGGGGATAGCCCGCACACCGATAAACTCATCTTT.